What follows are 16 T cell receptor beta chains derived from one specimen sequenced in a study of response to subunit inactivated influenza vaccine (dated by TCRdb to 2016 to 2019). The library was prepared using RT-PCR. Sequencing was performed on an Illumina HiSeq 2500. TCRdb trimmed public reads at Q25 via fastp, called clones via MiXCR and kept in-frame beta chains. Rows with a matching CDR3 protein are joined into one entry that keeps the most common DNA and genes. The sample has 300,000 to 350,000 distinct CDR3 sequences on record, about a fifth of them singletons. The top ten clonotypes cover 10% of the sample. The sample was PBMCs from blood, taken approximately 20 months after vaccination. The receptors were gathered from a man between 50 and 69 years old who received an inactivated influenza vaccine. Donor details come from another sample of the same person, matched by shared clones.

V is TRBV11-2 and J is TRBJ2-2; D may match TRBD1 or TRBD2 (5 bases each). CDR3 length: 16 residues. Looked up from germline, CDR1 is SGHAT and CDR2 is FQNNGV. Trimming took off 4 bases at V and 6 bases at J, with 18 bases between the two ends. Here the CDR3 reads CASSSGSSGPSGELFF. The CDR3 DNA sequence: TGTGCCAGCAGCTCAGGGAGCTCGGGACCTTCCGGGGAGCTGTTTTTT.

The gene calls are TRBV7-2 and TRBJ1-4; 7 bases map to TRBD1. The ends lost 6 bases at V and 3 bases at J; junction bases unmatched: 7. This CDR3 has 15 amino acids. Per the germline V gene, CDR1 is SGHTA and CDR2 is FQGNSA. The DNA of the CDR3 is TGTGCCAGCAGGCAACACAGGGGAGCTAATGAAAAACTGTTTTTT. Protein sequence: CASRQHRGANEKLFF.

The rearrangement uses TRBV27 and TRBJ1-6; D remains ambiguous. Trimming took off 2 bases at V and 0 bases at J, with 5 bases between the two ends. The CDR3 runs to 15 residues. The germline gives CDR1 MNHEY, CDR2 SMNVEV (reference sequence). CDR3 coding DNA: TGTGCCAGCAGTTTAATCGGCTCCTATAATTCACCCCTCCACTTT. Its protein is CASSLIGSYNSPLHF.

This clonotype was found a few times. DNA for the CDR3: TGTGCCATCACCGCAGGGTCGTCCTACGAGCAGTACTTC. Protein sequence: CAITAGSSYEQYF. The chain carries TRBV28 and TRBJ2-7; maybe TRBD1 (5 bases). This CDR3 has 13 amino acids. Germline lookup yields CDR1 MDHEN and CDR2 SYDVKM. V lost 10 bases and J 1 base, leaving 14 bases between the germline ends.

The DNA of the CDR3 is TGCAGCGTTGAGGTTAAACTGCCGGGACGACCGAACACTGAAGCTTTCTTT. Translation gives CSVEVKLPGRPNTEAFF. V gene TRBV29-1 combines with J gene TRBJ1-1; TRBD1 might be the D (5 bases). The CDR3 is made up of 17 amino acids. Trimming took 3 bases from V and 1 from J, leaving 21 bases between them. The germline V gene encodes CDR1 SQVTM and CDR2 ANQGSEA.

The sample holds a few counts of this clonotype. The chain carries TRBV4-3 and TRBJ2-2; 11 positions agree with TRBD2. The CDR3 totals 16 residues. V shed 3 bases and J 5 bases; nucleotides not matched to a gene: 5. CDR1 is LGHNA and CDR2 is YSLEER in the germline V gene. CDR3 in amino acids: CASSHSSGRSTGELFF. CDR3 nucleotide sequence: TGCGCCAGCAGCCACTCTAGCGGGAGGTCTACCGGGGAGCTGTTTTTT.

The chain carries TRBV23-1 and TRBJ1-5; D is perhaps TRBD1 (5 bases). TRBV23-1 is classed as an ORF, of uncertain function. This CDR3 region has 14 residues. Trimming cost V 5 bases and J 4 bases, with 12 bases left between them. This chain's CDR3 is CASSRQGRNQPQHF. The CDR3, as DNA: TGCGCCAGCAGTAGGCAGGGACGAAATCAGCCCCAGCATTTT.

This clonotype has a count of ten or more. The CDR3 region is CASSPEGGRNEKLFF. The CDR3 coding sequence is TGCGCCAGCAGCCCCGAGGGGGGCCGGAATGAAAAACTGTTTTTT. The genes are TRBV5-1 and TRBJ1-4, with D tentatively TRBD1 (6 bases). CDR1 SGHRS and CDR2 YFSETQ come from the germline V gene. This CDR3 has 15 residues. V was trimmed by 4 bases and J by 5 bases, leaving 15 bases between them.

This clonotype appeared many times. V usage is TRBV9 and J usage is TRBJ1-3; D not certain. The CDR3 runs 15 residues. Looked up from germline, CDR1 is SGDLS and CDR2 is YYNGEE. V lost 0 bases and J lost 3, with 10 bases in between. This CDR3 is CASSVDSNDGNTIYF. In DNA form, the CDR3 reads TGTGCCAGCAGCGTAGACAGTAACGATGGAAACACCATATATTTT. Looking up the rest from reference TRBV9 and TRBJ1-3 gives the full variable domain: DSGVTQTPKHLITATGQRVTLRCSPRSGDLSVYWYQQSLDQGLQFLIQYYNGEERAKGNILERFSAQQFPDLHSELNLSSLELGDSALYFCASSVDSNDGNTIYFGEGSWLTVV.

This clonotype was seen a handful of times. The gene calls are TRBV29-1 and TRBJ1-2; TRBD1 is a possible D gene (5 bases). Germline CDR1 reads SQVTM; CDR2 reads ANQGSEA. This CDR3 spans 14 amino acids. Trimming pared 7 bases from V and 2 bases from J, leaving 17 bases between. DNA for the CDR3: TGCAGCGCCGATAGCCTCGGGGGAAACTATGGCTACACCTTC. Its translation is CSADSLGGNYGYTF.

The J gene is TRBJ2-7, the V gene TRBV12-3 or TRBV12-4, with TRBD2 identical over 11 bases. CDR3 length: 14 residues. V shed 7 bases and J 1 base; nucleotides not matched to a gene: 3. The CDR3 DNA reads TGTGCCAGCACCTGGACTAGCGGGTCCTACGAGCAGTACTTC. It encodes CASTWTSGSYEQYF.

The rearrangement joins TRBV6-5 to TRBJ2-6; D may be TRBD1 (6 bases). V lost 0 bases and J 4 bases, leaving 19 bases between the germline ends. Germline CDR1 MNHEY, CDR2 SVGAGI. The CDR3 loop spans 19 amino acids. CDR3 in amino acids: CASSYSWVQLGAGANVLTF. Written as DNA, the CDR3 is TGTGCCAGCAGTTACTCGTGGGTGCAGTTGGGGGCCGGGGCCAACGTCCTGACTTTC.

This clonotype was detected many times. The chain links TRBV28 to TRBJ1-1; 7 nucleotides match TRBD1. V gave up 6 bases and J gave up 3 bases; unmatched junction bases: 7. The CDR3 totals 14 residues. CDR1 is MDHEN, CDR2 SYDVKM, per germline. The CDR3 DNA reads as TGTGCCAGCAGACCGGGACAGAGAGACACTGAAGCTTTCTTT. It encodes CASRPGQRDTEAFF.

This clonotype was detected a few times. The chain couples TRBV20-1 to TRBJ2-6; the D gene is possibly TRBD2 (6 bases). This CDR3 comprises 14 residues. CDR1 DFQATT and CDR2 SNEGSKA come from the germline V gene (reference sequence). V was cut by 3 bases and J by 2 bases, with 8 bases left in between. The CDR3 protein is CSASGGAGANVLTF. The CDR3 nucleotides read TGCAGTGCTAGTGGAGGGGCTGGGGCCAACGTCCTGACTTTC.

The chain combines TRBV28 with TRBJ2-5; 10 positions agree with TRBD2. The V gene end was trimmed by 6 bases and the J gene end by 4 bases; junction bases not matched to a gene: 5. This CDR3 has 14 amino acids. Germline V gives CDR1 MDHEN, CDR2 SYDVKM. The CDR3 DNA follows: TGTGCCAGCAGGAAGGCTAGCGGGGGAGAGACCCAGTACTTC. This sequence encodes CASRKASGGETQYF.

This chain joins TRBV28 and TRBJ2-5; D is undetermined. Germline values: CDR1 MDHEN, CDR2 SYDVKM. V was clipped by 1 base and J by 1 base, with 10 bases between them. The CDR3 consists of 15 residues. CDR3: CASSLLSSSQETQYF. The CDR3 DNA is TGTGCCAGCAGTTTATTGTCTAGTTCCCAAGAGACCCAGTACTTC.